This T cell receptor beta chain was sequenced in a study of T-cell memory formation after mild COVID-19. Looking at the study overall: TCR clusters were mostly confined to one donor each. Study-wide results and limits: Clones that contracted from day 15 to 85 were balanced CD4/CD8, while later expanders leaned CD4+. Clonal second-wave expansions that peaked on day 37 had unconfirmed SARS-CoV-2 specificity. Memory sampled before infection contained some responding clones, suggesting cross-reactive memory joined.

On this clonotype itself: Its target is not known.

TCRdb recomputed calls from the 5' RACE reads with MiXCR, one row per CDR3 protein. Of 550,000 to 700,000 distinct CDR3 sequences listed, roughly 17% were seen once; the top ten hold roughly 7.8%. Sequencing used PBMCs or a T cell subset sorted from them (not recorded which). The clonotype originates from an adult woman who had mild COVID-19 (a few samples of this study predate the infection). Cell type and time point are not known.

CDR3 in amino acids: CASSILRTFLFF. CDR3 in DNA: TGTGCCAGTAGTATATTGCGGACTTTTCTCTTCTTC. The gene calls are TRBV19 and TRBJ2-1; tentatively, D is TRBD2 (5 bases). V lost 2 bases and J lost 16, with 15 bases in between. The CDR3 is 12 residues long. The germline CDR1 and CDR2 sequences are LNHDA and SQIVND (reference sequence).